This T cell receptor beta chain was sequenced during a study of blood T cells in healthy people across ages. Notes on the study in general: Long-lived and aged donors differed, with more naive CD4+ cells and higher diversity in the long-lived. TCR beta diversity, measured per million T cells, fell in a roughly linear way with age.

A sample-barcoded 5' primer and a J-beta primer mix were used in a second PCR of roughly 7 to 11 cycles. One entry per CDR3 protein results from TCRdb running MiXCR on the 5' RACE reads. The table records 1.8 million or so distinct CDR3 sequences, more than 35% of them present only once. Donors each provided 8 to 10 milliliters of peripheral blood. This clonotype turned up a few times. Its target is unknown. Deletions cut 8 bases from V and 11 bases from J, with 18 bases between. CDR1 and CDR2 (germline): SEHNR, FQNEAQ (reference sequence). The CDR3 is 12 amino acids. The specimen sequenced was blood. The TCR sequence derives from a human donor in good health. V usage is TRBV7-9 and J usage is TRBJ2-5, with D tentatively TRBD1 (6 bases). The CDR3 bases are TGTGCCAGCGATACAGGGAGAGGGGAGCAGTACTTC. Protein sequence: CASDTGRGEQYF.